This is a list of T cell receptor beta chains from one sample in a study of shared clonotypes between healthy human individuals. Repertoires were generated with immunoSEQ multiplex PCR, while TCRdb's copy carries only in-frame clones and drops some. The sample lists approximately 1.5 million clones, roughly 98.5% occurring once. The sequencing input was naive CD4+ T cells sorted from blood. Every receptor here comes from a man aged 25-45 years in good health. Each CDR3 is given with its conserved first and last residue. The D gene is left open where the match is weak. Size tells how often a clone was seen (once, few, many) or the class of an expanded clone, and some rows leave it out.

v_gene: TRBV7-9; d_gene: TRBD1; abundance: -; j_gene: TRBJ2-7; CDR3aa: CASSLATGNTYEQYF; CDR3nt: TGTGCCAGCAGCTTAGCGACAGGGAATACCTACGAGCAGTACTTC
v_gene: TRBV2; d_gene: TRBD2; abundance: -; j_gene: TRBJ2-5; CDR3aa: CASIREGSSQTQYF; CDR3nt: TGTGCCAGCATCCGGGAGGGGAGCTCACAGACCCAGTACTTC
v_gene: TRBV7-6; d_gene: -; abundance: -; j_gene: TRBJ2-2; CDR3aa: CASSRLGSGAHTGELFF; CDR3nt: TGTGCCAGCAGCCGATTAGGCTCGGGTGCGCACACCGGGGAGCTGTTTTTT
v_gene: TRBV5-6; d_gene: -; abundance: -; j_gene: TRBJ2-7; CDR3aa: CASSYSVAGQSFYEQYF; CDR3nt: TGTGCCAGCAGCTACAGCGTTGCGGGACAGTCATTTTACGAGCAGTACTTC
v_gene: TRBV6-5; d_gene: TRBD2; abundance: -; j_gene: TRBJ2-5; CDR3aa: CASSYPGGGETQYF; CDR3nt: TGTGCCAGCAGTTACCCGGGGGGGGGAGAGACCCAGTACTTC
v_gene: TRBV9; d_gene: -; abundance: -; j_gene: TRBJ1-1; CDR3aa: CASSVHQNTEAFF; CDR3nt: TGTGCCAGCAGCGTGCACCAGAACACTGAAGCTTTCTTT
v_gene: TRBV5-1; d_gene: -; abundance: -; j_gene: TRBJ2-5; CDR3aa: CASSSTGALETQYF; CDR3nt: TGCGCCAGCAGCTCGACCGGGGCCCTCGAGACCCAGTACTTC
v_gene: TRBV18; d_gene: TRBD1; abundance: -; j_gene: TRBJ1-5; CDR3aa: CASSPDRGRDSNQPQHF; CDR3nt: TGTGCCAGCTCACCGGACAGGGGGAGAGATAGCAATCAGCCCCAGCATTTT
v_gene: TRBV10-3; d_gene: TRBD2; abundance: -; j_gene: TRBJ2-1; CDR3aa: CAISLTSGRTTSYNEQFF; CDR3nt: TGTGCCATCAGCCTGACTAGCGGGAGGACTACTTCCTACAATGAGCAGTTCTTC
v_gene: TRBV10-3; d_gene: TRBD2; abundance: -; j_gene: TRBJ2-7; CDR3aa: CAIREAGAYEQYF; CDR3nt: TGTGCCATCAGGGAAGCGGGAGCCTACGAGCAGTACTTC
v_gene: TRBV27; d_gene: TRBD1; abundance: -; j_gene: TRBJ1-4; CDR3aa: CASSFLNRQGGKEKLFF; CDR3nt: TGTGCCAGCAGTTTCCTAAACCGACAGGGAGGCAAAGAAAAACTGTTTTTT
v_gene: TRBV5-1; d_gene: TRBD2; abundance: -; j_gene: TRBJ2-2; CDR3aa: CASSRSGRRSTGELFF; CDR3nt: TGCGCCAGCAGCAGGAGCGGGAGGAGGAGTACCGGGGAGCTGTTTTTT
v_gene: TRBV19; d_gene: TRBD2; abundance: -; j_gene: TRBJ2-3; CDR3aa: CASSMGTSGIDTQYF; CDR3nt: TGTGCCAGTAGTATGGGGACTAGCGGGATCGATACGCAGTATTTT
v_gene: TRBV5-6; d_gene: TRBD1; abundance: -; j_gene: TRBJ2-5; CDR3aa: CASSFRTGGYWRQETQYF; CDR3nt: TGTGCCAGCAGCTTCCGGACAGGGGGTTATTGGCGGCAAGAGACCCAGTACTTC
v_gene: TRBV5-1; d_gene: -; abundance: -; j_gene: TRBJ2-1; CDR3aa: CASSLDDEQFF; CDR3nt: TGCGCCAGCAGCTTGGACGATGAGCAGTTCTTC
v_gene: TRBV10-3; d_gene: -; abundance: -; j_gene: TRBJ1-5; CDR3aa: CAISQGWNQPQHF; CDR3nt: TGTGCCATCTCCCAGGGGTGGAATCAGCCCCAGCATTTT
v_gene: TRBV18; d_gene: -; abundance: -; j_gene: TRBJ2-1; CDR3aa: CASSPLDSSYNEQFF; CDR3nt: TGTGCCAGCTCACCACTGGATAGCTCCTACAATGAGCAGTTCTTC
v_gene: TRBV5-4; d_gene: -; abundance: -; j_gene: TRBJ2-1; CDR3aa: CASSKTGFNEQFF; CDR3nt: TGTGCCAGCAGCAAGACAGGATTCAATGAGCAGTTCTTC
v_gene: TRBV5-4; d_gene: TRBD2; abundance: -; j_gene: TRBJ2-7; CDR3aa: CASREQLAGGLSEQYF; CDR3nt: TGTGCCAGCAGGGAGCAACTAGCGGGAGGGCTCAGCGAGCAGTACTTC
v_gene: TRBV7-2; d_gene: TRBD1; abundance: -; j_gene: TRBJ2-4; CDR3aa: CASGQGINIQYF; CDR3nt: TGTGCCAGTGGACAGGGAATAAACATTCAGTACTTC
v_gene: TRBV11-3; d_gene: -; abundance: -; j_gene: TRBJ2-7; CDR3aa: CASSSDSTYEQYF; CDR3nt: TGTGCCAGCAGCTCGGACAGCACCTACGAGCAGTACTTC
v_gene: TRBV18; d_gene: TRBD1; abundance: -; j_gene: TRBJ2-2; CDR3aa: CASSPQGQGYAGELFF; CDR3nt: TGTGCCAGCTCACCACAGGGACAGGGGTACGCCGGGGAGCTGTTTTTT
v_gene: TRBV7-2; d_gene: -; abundance: -; j_gene: TRBJ2-3; CDR3aa: CASSLVGWGTQYF; CDR3nt: TGTGCCAGCAGCTTAGTTGGCTGGGGTACGCAGTATTTT
v_gene: TRBV7-7; d_gene: -; abundance: -; j_gene: TRBJ2-7; CDR3aa: CASSSDAGREQYF; CDR3nt: TGTGCCAGCAGCTCCGACGCAGGGCGAGAGCAGTACTTC
v_gene: TRBV5-1; d_gene: TRBD1; abundance: -; j_gene: TRBJ1-2; CDR3aa: CASSPTGADGYTF; CDR3nt: TGCGCCAGCAGCCCGACAGGGGCAGATGGCTACACCTTC
v_gene: TRBV19; d_gene: -; abundance: -; j_gene: TRBJ1-5; CDR3aa: CASSIWDNGFLPQHF; CDR3nt: TGTGCCAGTAGTATCTGGGACAACGGGTTTCTGCCCCAGCATTTT
v_gene: TRBV18; d_gene: TRBD1; abundance: once; j_gene: TRBJ2-3; CDR3aa: CASSPKVGTVTDTQYF; CDR3nt: TGTGCCAGCTCACCCAAGGTTGGGACAGTCACAGATACGCAGTATTTT
v_gene: TRBV6-1; d_gene: TRBD1; abundance: once; j_gene: TRBJ1-2; CDR3aa: CASSLGQFYGYTF; CDR3nt: TGTGCCAGCAGCCTGGGACAGTTCTATGGCTACACCTTC
v_gene: TRBV11-2; d_gene: TRBD1; abundance: -; j_gene: TRBJ2-1; CDR3aa: CASSLTGVNEQFF; CDR3nt: TGTGCCAGCAGCCTCACAGGGGTCAATGAGCAGTTCTTC
v_gene: TRBV25-1; d_gene: TRBD2; abundance: -; j_gene: TRBJ2-3; CDR3aa: CARKLAGVVDTQYF; CDR3nt: TGTGCCAGGAAACTAGCGGGAGTAGTTGATACGCAGTATTTT
v_gene: TRBV5-1; d_gene: -; abundance: -; j_gene: TRBJ2-7; CDR3aa: CASSLAPGAHSYEQYF; CDR3nt: TGCGCCAGCAGCTTGGCCCCAGGGGCCCACTCCTACGAGCAGTACTTC
v_gene: TRBV7-9; d_gene: -; abundance: -; j_gene: TRBJ2-3; CDR3aa: CASSLQGTDTQYF; CDR3nt: TGTGCCAGCAGCTTACAGGGTACAGATACGCAGTATTTT
v_gene: TRBV6-1; d_gene: -; abundance: -; j_gene: TRBJ2-6; CDR3aa: CASSERGRGTSGSGANVLTF; CDR3nt: TGTGCCAGCAGTGAGAGGGGTCGGGGGACCTCGGGATCTGGGGCCAACGTCCTGACTTTC
v_gene: TRBV20-1; d_gene: -; abundance: -; j_gene: TRBJ2-1; CDR3aa: CSALASSREFF; CDR3nt: TGCAGTGCCCTAGCGTCGTCCCGGGAGTTCTTC
v_gene: TRBV9; d_gene: TRBD1; abundance: -; j_gene: TRBJ2-1; CDR3aa: CASSPGQSSYNEQFF; CDR3nt: TGTGCCAGCAGCCCGGGACAGAGCTCCTACAATGAGCAGTTCTTC
v_gene: TRBV5-6; d_gene: -; abundance: -; j_gene: TRBJ2-5; CDR3aa: CASSLTGSQETQYF; CDR3nt: TGTGCCAGCAGCTTGACGGGCAGCCAAGAGACCCAGTACTTC
v_gene: TRBV11-2; d_gene: TRBD1; abundance: -; j_gene: TRBJ2-7; CDR3aa: CASSTFGQGAFYEQYF; CDR3nt: TGTGCCAGCAGCACTTTCGGACAGGGGGCATTCTACGAGCAGTACTTC
v_gene: TRBV10-1; d_gene: TRBD2; abundance: -; j_gene: TRBJ2-7; CDR3aa: CASNEGGVAYEQYF; CDR3nt: TGCGCCAGCAACGAGGGAGGGGTCGCCTACGAGCAGTACTTC
v_gene: TRBV5-1; d_gene: TRBD2; abundance: -; j_gene: TRBJ2-7; CDR3aa: CASSPTSSGFYEQYF; CDR3nt: TGCGCCAGCAGCCCGACCTCTAGCGGTTTCTACGAGCAGTACTTC
v_gene: TRBV9; d_gene: -; abundance: -; j_gene: TRBJ2-5; CDR3aa: CASSVGQGGWTQYF; CDR3nt: TGTGCCAGCAGCGTAGGACAGGGAGGTTGGACCCAGTACTTC
v_gene: TRBV21-1; d_gene: -; abundance: -; j_gene: TRBJ2-1; CDR3aa: CASMPESSYNEQFF; CDR3nt: TGTGCCAGCATGCCAGAAAGCTCCTACAATGAGCAGTTCTTC
v_gene: TRBV9; d_gene: -; abundance: -; j_gene: TRBJ2-2; CDR3aa: CASSARWAGELFF; CDR3nt: TGTGCCAGCAGCGCCCGGTGGGCCGGGGAGCTGTTTTTT
v_gene: TRBV5-1; d_gene: -; abundance: -; j_gene: TRBJ2-7; CDR3aa: CASSFGNRAPYEQYF; CDR3nt: TGCGCCAGCAGCTTTGGAAACAGGGCTCCCTACGAGCAGTACTTC
v_gene: TRBV7-6; d_gene: TRBD2; abundance: once; j_gene: TRBJ2-3; CDR3aa: CASSPWTSRVTDTQYF; CDR3nt: TGTGCCAGCAGCCCCTGGACTAGCCGGGTCACAGATACGCAGTATTTT
v_gene: TRBV2; d_gene: -; abundance: -; j_gene: TRBJ1-3; CDR3aa: CASFDTSGNTIYF; CDR3nt: TGTGCCAGCTTTGACACCTCTGGAAACACCATATATTTT